A selection of T cell receptor beta chains follows, all from one sample in a study of blood T cell repertoires in COVID-19. The repertoire was sequenced with immunoSEQ multiplex PCR; TCRdb's copy has only in-frame clones and lacks some. The data contain approximately 210,000 clones, about 91% of them singletons. Sequencing was performed on peripheral blood. Receptors originate from a young man with acute or convalescent COVID-19. The CDR3 runs from the conserved cysteine through the conserved F or W. The D gene is left open where the match is weak. Expanded clones are given a class, and other clones once, few, many or no size at all.

clone size,D gene,V gene,J gene,CDR3 DNA,CDR3 protein
.,.,TRBV19,TRBJ1-3,TGTGCCGGGAGTACAGGGATTGGAAACACCATATATTTT,CAGSTGIGNTIYF
.,TRBD2,TRBV19,TRBJ2-3,TGTGCCAGTAGATCCCCCGGGGGGGGGACAGATACGCAGTATTTT,CASRSPGGGTDTQYF
.,TRBD2,TRBV30,TRBJ2-5,TGTGCCTGGAGTGTAAACGTGCTAGCGGGTTCCCTTTTGACCCAGTACTTC,CAWSVNVLAGSLLTQYF
.,TRBD1,TRBV19,TRBJ1-5,TGTGCCAGTAGTGGGGGGACAGGGCGGGCCCATAGCAATCAGCCCCAGCATTTT,CASSGGTGRAHSNQPQHF
.,.,TRBV7-9,TRBJ2-7,TGTGCCAGCAGCCGAGGGGGTGTCTACGAGCAGTACTTC,CASSRGGVYEQYF
.,TRBD2,TRBV10-3,TRBJ2-5,TGTGCCATCAGTGAGTCGCCAGCGGGGGGCCAAGAGACCCAGTACTTC,CAISESPAGGQETQYF
.,TRBD1,TRBV5-5,TRBJ1-1,TGTGCCAGCAGCTTAATGGGACAGGGAGAAACTGAAGCTTTCTTT,CASSLMGQGETEAFF
.,.,TRBV6-5,TRBJ2-6,TGTGCCGGGACTTCACGGGCCAACGTCCTGACTTTC,CAGTSRANVLTF
.,.,TRBV5-1,TRBJ2-3,TGCGCCAGCAGCTTGACAGGCCCTAGCACAGATACGCAGTATTTT,CASSLTGPSTDTQYF
.,.,TRBV29-1,TRBJ1-4,TGCAGCGCCCGGCAGGGTGAAAAACTGTTTTTT,CSARQGEKLFF
.,.,TRBV30,TRBJ2-5,TGTGCCTGGGGTACCCCGGGGGCCCAGTACTTC,CAWGTPGAQYF
.,TRBD1,TRBV10-3,TRBJ2-1,TGTGCCATCAGTGGGACAGGGGGACAAAATGAGCAGTTCTTC,CAISGTGGQNEQFF
once,TRBD1,TRBV9,TRBJ1-3,TGTGCCAGCAGCGTTCAAGGGACAGGGTTTTACCCTGGAAACACCATATATTTT,CASSVQGTGFYPGNTIYF
.,TRBD1,TRBV5-1,TRBJ1-1,TGCGCCAGCAGTCCCGGACAGGGCCCCACTGAAGCTTTCTTT,CASSPGQGPTEAFF
.,TRBD1,TRBV3-1/TRBV3-2,TRBJ1-2,TGTGCCAGCAGCCACCGGGACAGGGTTTCGGGAGGCTACACCTTC,CASSHRDRVSGGYTF
.,.,TRBV5-1,TRBJ1-1,TGCGCCAGCAGCTTGTCTTCCAGGGGCACTGAAGCTTTCTTT,CASSLSSRGTEAFF
.,TRBD1,TRBV28,TRBJ1-2,TGTGCCAGCAGCGACGGGACAGGGGGTCCCTATGGCTACACCTTC,CASSDGTGGPYGYTF
.,TRBD1,TRBV15,TRBJ2-7,TGTGCCACCCGATCCGGGACAGACTCCTACGAGCAGTACTTC,CATRSGTDSYEQYF
.,.,TRBV11-2,TRBJ2-2,TGTGCCAGCAGCGATCGCAGGGGGAGGACCGGGGAGCTGTTTTTT,CASSDRRGRTGELFF
.,.,TRBV28,TRBJ1-1,TGTGCCAGCAGCCCTCACACCGGGACATTGAACACTGAAGCTTTCTTT,CASSPHTGTLNTEAFF
.,TRBD2,TRBV7-9,TRBJ2-3,TGTGCCAGCAGCCCATATTATAGCGGGGCCGCAGATACGCAGTATTTT,CASSPYYSGAADTQYF
once,TRBD2,TRBV27,TRBJ2-1,TGTGCCAGCACATATCTAGCGGGAGCCAGGAATGAGCAGTTCTTC,CASTYLAGARNEQFF
.,TRBD2,TRBV29-1,TRBJ2-7,TGCAGCGTTGCACTAGCGGGGTTCGAGTACTTC,CSVALAGFEYF
.,TRBD1,TRBV7-9,TRBJ1-2,TGTGCCAGCAGCTTCGGACAGGGCTCGGACTATGGCTACACCTTC,CASSFGQGSDYGYTF
.,TRBD2,TRBV28,TRBJ2-2,TGTGCCAGCAGCTCAGGACTAGCGTTTTACACCGGGGAGCTGTTTTTT,CASSSGLAFYTGELFF
.,.,TRBV10-3,TRBJ1-5,TGTGCCATCAGTGAGTCGACGGACACCTTCAATCAGCCCCAGCATTTT,CAISESTDTFNQPQHF
.,TRBD1,TRBV7-9,TRBJ1-6,TGTGCCAGCAGTTCAACAGGGGTGAGTTCACCCCTCCACTTT,CASSSTGVSSPLHF
.,TRBD1,TRBV19,TRBJ1-6,TGTGCCAGTAGAGGGGCCCAGGGGGCTAATTCACCCCTCCACTTT,CASRGAQGANSPLHF
.,.,TRBV28,TRBJ1-5,TGTGCCAGCAGTTCTGGGCAGGGCGTTAATCAGCCCCAGCATTTT,CASSSGQGVNQPQHF
.,TRBD2,TRBV9,TRBJ2-7,TGTGCCAGCAGCGGGTCGATGAGCGGGAGTGCTCACGAGCAGTACTTC,CASSGSMSGSAHEQYF
.,.,TRBV11-2,TRBJ1-1,TGTGCCAGCAGCTCAGCTGGGAGAGACACTGAAGCTTTCTTT,CASSSAGRDTEAFF
.,.,TRBV6-4,TRBJ1-2,TGTGCCAGCAGTGACGAAGGGGTTGGCTACACCTTC,CASSDEGVGYTF
.,TRBD1,TRBV19,TRBJ2-2,TGTGCCAGTAGTATCCGAGTTGACAGGGGAACCGGGGAGCTGTTTTTT,CASSIRVDRGTGELFF
.,.,TRBV4-2,TRBJ2-5,TGTGCCAGCAGCCAAGATGTTGCGGGGATACAAGAGACCCAGTACTTC,CASSQDVAGIQETQYF
once,.,TRBV19,TRBJ2-1,TGTGCCAGTAGTATGGGTCTAGCCCCAAATGAGCAGTTCTTC,CASSMGLAPNEQFF
.,.,TRBV30,TRBJ2-7,TGTGCCTGGGTGCTTTTCGGACAGAAAAACGAGCAGTACTTC,CAWVLFGQKNEQYF
.,TRBD1,TRBV11-1,TRBJ2-7,TGTGCCAGCAGCTTCGAGACAGGGCTTACCTACGAGCAGTACTTC,CASSFETGLTYEQYF
.,.,TRBV7-8,TRBJ1-3,TGTGCCAGCAGCCGAGACAGGCATAGCTCTGGAAACACCATATATTTT,CASSRDRHSSGNTIYF
.,.,TRBV10-3,TRBJ2-4,TGTGCCATCAGTCCAGCGGGAGCCAAAAACATTCAGTACTTC,CAISPAGAKNIQYF
.,.,TRBV28,TRBJ2-2,TGTGCCAGCAGTTTTTCACCCCGGGGGGAGCTGTTTTTT,CASSFSPRGELFF
.,.,TRBV27,TRBJ2-2,TGTGCCAGCAGTTTATACCCGGACACCGGGGAGCTGTTTTTT,CASSLYPDTGELFF
.,.,TRBV6-5,TRBJ2-3,TGTGCCAGCAGTTATATTATTTCAGATACGCAGTATTTT,CASSYIISDTQYF
.,.,TRBV4-1,TRBJ1-1,TGCGCCAGCAGCCAAGATCCAAGACAGAGGAACACTGAAGCTTTCTTT,CASSQDPRQRNTEAFF